The 7 T cell receptor beta chains reported below all come from one sample, sequenced in a study of OX40 agonist ivuxolimab in advanced cancers. Data came from immunoSEQ multiplex PCR; TCRdb stores just in-frame clones and leaves some out. This table holds 55,000 to 70,000 clones, about 90% found once. The sequencing here drew on CD4+ or CD8+ T cells sorted from blood, taken in a trial of the OX40 agonist ivuxolimab. The source of these receptors is an adult with an advanced solid tumor such as melanoma, head and neck, liver or kidney cancer.

A single count supports this clone. The chain couples TRBV7-3 to TRBJ2-5; D unclear. Trimming removed 5 bases from V and 5 bases from J, with 9 bases in between. Per germline, CDR1 SGHTA and CDR2 FQGTGA. CDR3 size: 12 residues. CDR3 DNA sequence: TGTGCCAGCAGCCCGTCCGGGGAGACCCAGTACTTC. Translating it yields CASSPSGETQYF.

The chain carries TRBV29-1 and TRBJ2-7, with 10 bases fitting TRBD1. Looked up from germline, CDR1 is SQVTM and CDR2 is ANQGSEA. V gave up 7 bases and J gave up 6 bases; unmatched junction bases: 9. The CDR3 loop spans 13 amino acids. The DNA of the CDR3 is TGCAGCGCAACCGGGACAGGGGTTGGCGAGCAGTACTTC. It specifies CSATGTGVGEQYF.

V and J are TRBV7-2 and TRBJ1-5, with 7 positions matching TRBD1. Germline V gives CDR1 SGHTA, CDR2 FQGNSA. The junction had 6 bases not matched to a gene; V was cut back by 4 bases and J by 3 bases. The CDR3 is made up of 15 amino acids. The DNA for the CDR3 is TGTGCCAGCAGCTCCCTAGACAGGGACAATCAGCCCCAGCATTTT. Amino acids: CASSSLDRDNQPQHF.

The gene calls are TRBV28 and TRBJ2-1, with 7 nucleotides matching TRBD2. Germline V CDR1 and CDR2: MDHEN, SYDVKM. V dropped 6 bases and J dropped 0; count of bases not matched to a gene: 5. CDR3 length: 15 amino acids. CDR3 DNA sequence: TGTGCCAGCAGACGACTAGCCAGCTCCTACAATGAGCAGTTCTTC. Its protein is CASRRLASSYNEQFF.

This chain links TRBV28 with TRBJ1-2; D unresolved. CDR3 length equals 12 residues. Germline values: CDR1 MDHEN, CDR2 SYDVKM. Trimming left V 8 bases short and J 8 bases short, with 15 bases between. CDR3 in DNA: TGTGCCAGCTTACGCGTCGGAGGCGGCTACACCTTC. Its protein is CASLRVGGGYTF.

The chain couples TRBV18 to TRBJ1-5; unclear D gene. V lost 0 bases, J lost 3 bases, and 12 bases lay in between. This CDR3 contains 16 residues. In germline, CDR1 is KGHSH, CDR2 LQKENI. Written as DNA, the CDR3 is TGTGCCAGCTCACCACCGACTGGAGACCCCAATCAGCCCCAGCATTTT. It translates to CASSPPTGDPNQPQHF.

CDR3 sequence: CASSTRDRAYEQYF. CDR3 nucleotide sequence: TGTGCCAGCAGCACCCGGGACCGAGCCTACGAGCAGTACTTC. The genes are TRBV13 and TRBJ2-7, with D perhaps given as TRBD1 or TRBD2 (5 bases each). The germline V gene encodes CDR1 PRHDT and CDR2 FYEKMQ (reference sequence). V was pared by 5 bases and J by 2 bases, with 13 bases between. CDR3 length: 14 amino acids.